These 20 T cell receptor beta chains came from one sample sequenced in a study of cytomegalovirus exposure and HLA in healthy donors (dated by TCRdb to about 2017). The library was obtained by the immunoSEQ multiplex PCR assay. This is the immuneACCESS table as TCRdb keeps it, with only in-frame sequences that have V and J called. A part of the clones is gone; compared with another copy, unresolved V genes explain less than half, and the rest is unexplained. The sample profile shows about 260,000 clones; less than 95% of them were found once. Just over 3% of the sample goes to the ten largest clones. Material for sequencing was PBMCs. All receptors derive from a woman between 25 and 40 years old in good health and CMV-seronegative.

V gene TRBV15 combines with J gene TRBJ2-5; the D gene is possibly TRBD1 (5 bases). Germline V gene lookup returns CDR1 LNHNV and CDR2 YYDKDF (reference sequence). The CDR3 runs to 14 residues. With 5 bases removed from V and 2 bases from J, the gap between germline ends came to 12 bases. As DNA, the CDR3 is TGTGCCACCAGCGTGTACAGGCGTCAAGAGACCCAGTACTTC. Translation: CATSVYRRQETQYF.

This chain links TRBV19 with TRBJ1-2, with D maybe TRBD1 (5 bases). The ends were cut back, 10 bases at V and 5 bases at J, with 17 bases in the middle. Germline loops: CDR1 LNHDA, CDR2 SQIVND (reference sequence). CDR3 size: 13 residues. CDR3 bases: TGTGCCACCACGAAAGGGGTTGGGTATGGCTACACCTTC. Encoded protein: CATTKGVGYGYTF.

The chain uses TRBV9 and TRBJ2-1; 8 nucleotides align to TRBD2. The CDR3 length is 16 residues. The junction had 15 bases not matched to a gene; V was cut back by 4 bases and J by 9 bases. Germline loops: CDR1 SGDLS, CDR2 YYNGEE. CDR3 coding DNA: TGTGCCAGCAGCTCGGATCTAGCGGGCGATCTGGCTGAGCAGTTCTTC. This sequence encodes CASSSDLAGDLAEQFF.

The chain recombines TRBV27 with TRBJ2-1, with D perhaps TRBD1 (5 bases). Deletions cut 2 bases from V and 3 bases from J, with 8 bases between. Germline V CDR1 and CDR2: MNHEY, SMNVEV (reference sequence). The CDR3 totals 14 residues. The CDR3 region has the DNA TGTGCCAGCAGTTTAGACAGATACTACAATGAGCAGTTCTTC. This codes for CASSLDRYYNEQFF.

V usage is TRBV11-2 and J usage is TRBJ1-5; no firm D call. V was trimmed by 1 base and J by 2 bases, leaving 12 bases between them. The CDR3 covers 16 residues. Per the germline V gene, CDR1 is SGHAT and CDR2 is FQNNGV. The CDR3 nucleotides read TGTGCCAGCAGCTTAGGGACCCTTACGGGCAATCAGCCCCAGCATTTT. Amino acids: CASSLGTLTGNQPQHF.

This clone has only one observation. J is TRBJ2-1 and V is TRBV4-1; TRBD2 aligns across 7 bases. The CDR3 spans 17 residues. CDR1 and CDR2 from the germline V gene are MGHRA and YSYEKL. With 0 bases clipped from V and 10 bases from J, the junction kept 15 bases outside the gene matches. This CDR3 is CASSQEEAGDAHWEQFF. DNA for the CDR3: TGCGCCAGCAGCCAAGAGGAGGCGGGAGATGCTCACTGGGAGCAGTTCTTC.

The chain links TRBV29-1 to TRBJ2-2, with D possibly matching TRBD2 (5 bases). Germline V CDR1 and CDR2: SQVTM, ANQGSEA. The V gene lost 6 bases and the J gene lost 0 bases, with 8 bases spanning the gap. The CDR3 sequence is 13 residues long. CDR3: CSVGGSNTGELFF. DNA for the CDR3: TGCAGCGTCGGAGGTTCGAACACCGGGGAGCTGTTTTTT.

CDR3 coding DNA: TGTGCCAGCCTGGTCGCGGGGGGGGCCTACAATGAGCAGTTCTTC. This codes for CASLVAGGAYNEQFF. V is TRBV2 and J is TRBJ2-1; TRBD2 aligns across 9 bases. The CDR3 contains 15 residues. Trimming removed 8 bases from V and 2 bases from J; junction bases left unmatched: 7. Germline V gene lookup returns CDR1 SNHLY and CDR2 FYNNEI. Supplemented by reference TRBV2 and TRBJ2-1, the full variable domain reads EPEVTQTPSHQVTQMGQEVILRCVPISNHLYFYWYRQILGQKVEFLVSFYNNEISEKSEIFDDQFSVERPDGSNFTLKIRSTKLEDSAMYFCASLVAGGAYNEQFFGPGTRLTVL.

V usage is TRBV27 and J usage is TRBJ2-1, with D possibly TRBD1 on 6 matching bases. CDR1 and CDR2 from the germline V gene are MNHEY and SMNVEV (reference sequence). The length of the CDR3 is 14 residues. The V and J ends lost 5 bases and 4 bases respectively, with 12 bases between them. The CDR3 coding sequence is TGTGCCAGCAGTATTTACAGGGATTACAATGAGCAGTTCTTC. This translates into CASSIYRDYNEQFF.

The chain uses TRBV28 and TRBJ1-4; D is possibly TRBD1 (5 bases). The CDR3 runs 15 residues. The germline CDR1 and CDR2 sequences are MDHEN and SYDVKM. Trimming removed 5 bases at V and 0 bases at J, with 10 bases between. As DNA, the CDR3 is TGTGCCAGCAGTGGTGGGGGAGCAACTAATGAAAAACTGTTTTTT. Its protein is CASSGGGATNEKLFF.

CDR3 sequence: CASSLGFSYEQYF. The CDR3 DNA follows: TGTGCCAGCAGCTTAGGGTTCAGCTACGAGCAGTACTTC. The V call is TRBV7-9, the J call TRBJ2-7; D remains ambiguous. The germline CDR1 and CDR2 sequences are SEHNR and FQNEAQ (reference sequence). V shed 1 base and J shed 3 bases, with 7 bases lying between them. The CDR3 covers 13 residues.

This clone was counted only a few times. J is TRBJ2-7 and V is TRBV4-1; perhaps TRBD2 as D (5 bases). The CDR3 is 16 amino acids. The V gene's germline CDR1 is MGHRA and CDR2 YSYEKL. Between the trimmed V and J ends, which lost 1 base and 3 bases, there was a span of 16 bases. The CDR3 DNA is TGCGCCAGCAGCCAAGCCCTACTGGCGGGCGACTACGAGCAGTACTTC. Amino acids: CASSQALLAGDYEQYF.

This clone has only one observation. The genes are TRBV29-1 and TRBJ2-5, with D perhaps assigned TRBD1 or TRBD2 (6 bases each). The CDR3 contains 14 residues. Trimming removed 6 bases from V and 6 bases from J, with 20 bases in between. CDR1 and CDR2 (germline): SQVTM, ANQGSEA. The CDR3: CSVRKGDRGKTQYF. In DNA, the CDR3 is TGCAGCGTCCGTAAGGGGGACCGCGGGAAGACCCAGTACTTC.

This sequence joins TRBV5-6 and TRBJ1-1, with D uncertain. V was pared by 0 bases and J by 3 bases, with 9 bases between. The length of the CDR3 is 14 residues. In germline, CDR1 is SGHDT, CDR2 YYEEEE. The CDR3 nucleotides read TGTGCCAGCAGCTTGGCGGTAGTCGACACTGAAGCTTTCTTT. Protein sequence: CASSLAVVDTEAFF.

The chain has TRBV29-1 and TRBJ1-3; 7 nucleotides align to TRBD1. The J segment lost 3 bases and the V segment lost 3 bases, leaving 35 bases of the junction unmatched. Per germline, CDR1 SQVTM and CDR2 ANQGSEA. The CDR3 extends over 24 amino acids. The chain's CDR3 is CSVEELIGQARRPPVPNIGNTIYF. The CDR3 DNA follows: TGCAGCGTTGAGGAACTCATCGGACAGGCGAGGAGACCGCCCGTCCCGAATATTGGAAACACCATATATTTT.

The chain is built from TRBV14 and TRBJ2-7, with D perhaps matching TRBD2 (6 bases). Trimming shortened V by 7 bases and J by 2 bases, and 15 bases separated the two germline ends. From germline, CDR1 is SGHDN and CDR2 FVKESK. The CDR3 contains 14 residues. CDR3 coding DNA: TGTGCCAGCACCCCTTCCGGGAGTCCCTACGAGCAGTACTTC. It codes for CASTPSGSPYEQYF.

The rearrangement links TRBV7-2 to TRBJ2-7; D is possibly TRBD2 (6 bases). The CDR3 is made up of 13 amino acids. The V end was cut by 3 bases, the J end by 6 bases, with 12 bases between. CDR1 is SGHTA and CDR2 is FQGNSA in the germline V gene. For the CDR3, the DNA is TGTGCCAGCAGCTTGGCCCACGGGGGCGAGCAGTACTTC. The encoded protein is CASSLAHGGEQYF.

The chain has TRBV6-5 and TRBJ2-1; no firm D call. The CDR3 runs to 12 residues. V lost 0 bases and J 11 bases, leaving 8 bases between the germline ends. Germline CDR1 reads MNHEY; CDR2 reads SVGAGI. The DNA for the CDR3 is TGTGCCAGCAGTTACTCGTTGGGTAAGCAGTTCTTC. Its protein product is CASSYSLGKQFF.

The rearrangement links TRBV4-2 to TRBJ1-3; TRBD1 might be the D (5 bases). Trimming shortened V by 4 bases and J by 3 bases, and 25 bases separated the two germline ends. The CDR3 has 19 amino acids. Germline V gene sequence: CDR1 LGHNA, CDR2 YNFKEQ. The CDR3 DNA sequence: TGTGCCAGCAGCCCCCAATCGTTGGCAGGCAGGGAAAATGGAAACACCATATATTTT. This sequence encodes CASSPQSLAGRENGNTIYF.

The chain links TRBV5-6 to TRBJ2-5, with D tentatively TRBD1 (6 bases). V was trimmed by 1 base and J by 1 base, leaving 8 bases between them. Germline V gene lookup returns CDR1 SGHDT and CDR2 YYEEEE. The CDR3 extends over 14 amino acids. This CDR3 reads CASSLRTAQETQYF. DNA of the CDR3: TGTGCCAGCAGCTTGAGGACAGCCCAAGAGACCCAGTACTTC.